One sample yielded the 9 T cell receptor beta chains listed below, sequenced in a study of T cell responses to AZD1222 COVID-19 vaccine (dated by TCRdb to about 2021). Library generation was performed with the immunoSEQ multiplex PCR assay. TCRdb obtained this table from immuneACCESS and retained in-frame rearrangements with V and J assigned. These tables miss some clones; where compared with another copy, unresolved V genes account for less than half of the shortfall, and the remainder is unexplained. The sample table holds 110,000 or so clones, of which over 75% were seen once. Around 3.8% of the sample lies in the top ten. Sample time point, as interpreted from the label and publication: about 28 days (+/-7) after the second vaccine dose. Reading the label with the study, this specimen's treatment or condition is: meningococcal conjugate vaccine given as trial control. Sequences were derived from peripheral blood, sampled 28 days after the second dose of the MenACWY control vaccine. Every receptor here comes from an adult who received the MenACWY meningococcal vaccine as a control.

The genes are TRBV11-2 and TRBJ2-3; TRBD2 matches at 10 bases. Trimming at V came to 2 bases and at J to 0 bases, leaving 2 bases not matched to a gene. The germline V gene encodes CDR1 SGHAT and CDR2 FQNNGV. The CDR3 contains 16 residues. The chain's CDR3 is CASSLQLAGSTDTQYF. CDR3 in DNA: TGTGCCAGCAGCTTACAACTAGCGGGGAGCACAGATACGCAGTATTTT.

The rearrangement uses TRBV5-4 and TRBJ1-1; D unresolved. Deletions cut 4 bases from V and 0 bases from J, with 10 bases between. CDR3 length equals 14 residues. Looked up from germline, CDR1 is SGHNT and CDR2 is YYREEE (reference sequence). The CDR3 coding sequence is TGTGCCAGCAGCACCCGGGAGGTGAACACTGAAGCTTTCTTT. Its protein product is CASSTREVNTEAFF.

V and J are TRBV27 and TRBJ1-6; 8 bases line up with TRBD1. The germline V gene has CDR1 MNHEY and CDR2 SMNVEV (reference sequence). The length of the CDR3 is 16 residues. V trimming: 6 bases; J trimming: 5 bases; junction bases outside the gene matches: 9. The CDR3 protein is CASSWGEGQDNSPLHF. The CDR3, as DNA: TGTGCCAGCAGCTGGGGTGAGGGACAGGATAATTCACCCCTCCACTTT.

The J gene is TRBJ2-2, the V gene TRBV24-1; 7 nucleotides align to TRBD1. The length of the CDR3 is 16 residues. In germline, CDR1 is KGHDR, CDR2 SFDVKD. The V and J ends lost 4 bases and 6 bases, in that order; junction bases with no gene match: 10. Here the CDR3 reads CATSDPDRVVPGELFF. The DNA for the CDR3 is TGTGCCACCAGTGACCCCGACAGGGTGGTCCCCGGGGAGCTGTTTTTT.

This clone is classed as medium-sized (0.01 to 0.1%). This rearrangement joins TRBV6-1 to TRBJ1-1; D unresolved. Germline V gives CDR1 MNHNS, CDR2 SASEGT. V was pared by 3 bases and J by 1 base, with 6 bases between. The CDR3 covers 13 residues. The DNA for the CDR3 is TGTGCCAGCAGTGAGGCAGCGAACACTGAAGCTTTCTTT. Translated: CASSEAANTEAFF.

CDR3 amino acids: CASSMGQGLEQYV. The CDR3 nucleotides are TGTGCCAGCAGTATGGGTCAGGGTTTAGAGCAGTACGTC. This chain links TRBV12-3 or TRBV12-4 with TRBJ2-7, with a weak D call TRBD1 (5 bases). The V gene lost 5 bases and the J gene lost 7 bases, with 15 bases spanning the gap. The CDR3 is 13 residues long.

This sequence joins TRBV27 and TRBJ2-7; D may match TRBD1 or TRBD2 (5 bases each). Germline loops: CDR1 MNHEY, CDR2 SMNVEV (reference sequence). The CDR3 covers 13 residues. Trimming took off 4 bases at V and 3 bases at J, with 10 bases between the two ends. Written as DNA, the CDR3 is TGTGCCAGCAGTTATAGGGGAGACTACGAGCAGTACTTC. This encodes CASSYRGDYEQYF.

The V and J genes are TRBV7-2 and TRBJ2-7; D remains unclear. Germline lookup yields CDR1 SGHTA and CDR2 FQGNSA. The CDR3 runs 13 residues. The V end was cut by 1 base, the J end by 3 bases, with 7 bases between. CDR3 in amino acids: CASSLGAVYEQYF. The CDR3 DNA follows: TGTGCCAGCAGCTTAGGCGCGGTCTACGAGCAGTACTTC. Full variable domain (missing parts from reference TRBV7-2 and TRBJ2-7): GAGVSQSPSNKVTEKGKDVELRCDPISGHTALYWYRQSLGQGLEFLIYFQGNSAPDKSGLPSDRFSAERTGGSVSTLTIQRTQQEDSAVYLCASSLGAVYEQYFGPGTRLTVT.

This rearrangement joins TRBV6-5 to TRBJ2-7; weak D call: TRBD1 (5 bases). The CDR3 has 14 amino acids. The V end lost 5 bases, the J end lost 3 bases, and 14 bases lay between the germline ends. The germline gives CDR1 MNHEY, CDR2 SVGAGI. The CDR3 spells CASSPYPGNYEQYV. The DNA of the CDR3 is TGTGCCAGCAGTCCCTACCCAGGGAACTACGAGCAGTACGTC.